The 27 T cell receptor beta chains below were found in one sample sequenced in a study of Ad26.COV2.S vaccination and SARS-CoV-2 variants. Measured with immunoSEQ multiplex PCR; TCRdb has only the in-frame clones, and not every one. This table holds about 330,000 clones, roughly nine tenths found once. Treatment specified: over 15 received Ad26.COV2.S at low or high dose, single or two shots; a few received placebo; per-sample allocation not given. Vaccine and placebo recipients were sampled on day 63 after the first injection. The sequencing used peripheral blood, collected in a trial of Ad26.COV2.S vaccine versus placebo. The source is a person aged 18-65 years who received the Ad26.COV2.S COVID-19 vaccine or a placebo.

The chain is built from TRBV12-3 or TRBV12-4 and TRBJ1-1; D not resolved. The CDR3 sequence is 13 residues long. The ends were cut back, 6 bases at V and 1 base at J, with 9 bases in the middle. The CDR3 is CASSPVPNTEAFF. The DNA of the CDR3 is TGTGCCAGCAGCCCAGTCCCGAACACTGAAGCTTTCTTT.

The chain recombines TRBV7-9 with TRBJ1-1; D uncertain. Trimming removed 6 bases at V and 1 base at J, with 9 bases between. In germline, CDR1 is SEHNR, CDR2 FQNEAQ (reference sequence). The CDR3 spans 13 residues. CDR3 nucleotide sequence: TGTGCCAGCAGACCAGAGAGGAACACTGAAGCTTTCTTT. Its translation: CASRPERNTEAFF. Based on the CDR3 plus reference TRBV7-9 and TRBJ1-1, the full variable domain is DTGVSQNPRHKITKRGQNVTFRCDPISEHNRLYWYRQTLGQGPEFLTYFQNEAQLEKSRLLSDRFSAERPKGSFSTLEIQRTEQGDSAMYLCASRPERNTEAFFGQGTRLTVV.

The chain has TRBV2 and TRBJ1-1; D gene ambiguous. Germline V CDR1 and CDR2: SNHLY, FYNNEI. Trimming shortened V by 1 base and J by 4 bases, and 13 bases separated the two germline ends. CDR3 size: 15 residues. CDR3 coding DNA: TGTGCCAGCAGTGAAGGACTTCTCGGGAGCACTGAAGCTTTCTTT. Translated: CASSEGLLGSTEAFF. The full variable domain, with the rest looked up from reference TRBV2 and TRBJ1-1, is EPEVTQTPSHQVTQMGQEVILRCVPISNHLYFYWYRQILGQKVEFLVSFYNNEISEKSEIFDDQFSVERPDGSNFTLKIRSTKLEDSAMYFCASSEGLLGSTEAFFGQGTRLTVV.

This chain links TRBV6-2 or TRBV6-3 with TRBJ2-7, with TRBD1 identical over 7 bases. CDR3 size: 16 residues. CDR1 and CDR2 (germline): MNHEY, SVGEGT. V trimming: 6 bases; J trimming: 2 bases; junction bases outside the gene matches: 13. The CDR3 coding sequence is TGTGCCAGCAGCTCCTACCATCTACAGGGGCCCTACGAGCAGTACTTC. This gives the protein CASSSYHLQGPYEQYF.

In nucleotides, the CDR3 is TGTGCCAGCAGCCAAGAATTGCGGCGGGAGGGTAGGAGTGAGCAGTTCTTC. Amino acid sequence: CASSQELRREGRSEQFF. This chain connects TRBV3-1 (or the pseudogene TRBV3-2) to TRBJ2-1; 9 bases line up with TRBD2. J was trimmed by 9 bases and V by 0 bases; bases with no gene match: 12. The CDR3 consists of 17 residues. Germline V gives CDR1 LGHDT, CDR2 YNNKEL (reference sequence).

The chain couples TRBV5-1 to TRBJ1-4; no clear D gene. The V and J ends lost 1 base and 11 bases respectively, with 6 bases between them. The CDR3 is 11 residues long. Germline CDR1 SGHRS, CDR2 YFSETQ. CDR3 sequence: CASSLSWKLFF. CDR3 DNA sequence: TGCGCCAGCAGCTTGAGTTGGAAACTGTTTTTT.

The CDR3 DNA is TGTGCCAGCAGCGCCCGGGGGGAGGGCCGAGAGACCCAGTACTTC. Amino acids: CASSARGEGRETQYF. The chain employs TRBV11-3 and TRBJ2-5, with 7 bases that match TRBD2. The V gene end was trimmed by 5 bases and the J gene end by 4 bases; junction bases not matched to a gene: 10. Germline V gene sequence: CDR1 SGHNT, CDR2 YENEEA. The CDR3 has 15 residues.

The chain carries TRBV10-3 and TRBJ2-7; D perhaps matches TRBD1 (5 bases). The V end lost 8 bases, the J end lost 5 bases, and 10 bases lay between the germline ends. The CDR3 consists of 11 residues. Germline V CDR1 and CDR2: ENHRY, SYGVKD. CDR3 region: CAIGRANEQYF. The CDR3 nucleotides are TGTGCCATCGGCAGGGCTAACGAGCAGTACTTC.

The rearrangement links TRBV12-3 or TRBV12-4 to TRBJ1-1, with D tentatively TRBD1 (5 bases). The CDR3 spans 13 residues. Trimming shortened V by 5 bases and J by 8 bases, and 15 bases separated the two germline ends. The CDR3 DNA reads TGTGCCAGCAGTCCTCCGGGGCGGGAGGAAGCTTTCTTT. It codes for CASSPPGREEAFF.

This clone has just a few counts. The J gene is TRBJ2-7, the V gene TRBV5-1, with D perhaps matching TRBD1 or TRBD2 (6 bases each). Deletions cut 0 bases from V and 3 bases from J, with 13 bases between. The CDR3 is 15 residues long. Germline V gene data show CDR1 as SGHRS and CDR2 as YFSETQ. The CDR3 bases are TGCGCCAGCAGCTTGGGGGCAGGGGACTTCTACGAGCAGTACTTC. Amino acids: CASSLGAGDFYEQYF. Full variable domain (missing parts from reference TRBV5-1 and TRBJ2-7): KAGVTQTPRYLIKTRGQQVTLSCSPISGHRSVSWYQQTPGQGLQFLFEYFSETQRNKGNFPGRFSGRQFSNSRSEMNVSTLELGDSALYLCASSLGAGDFYEQYFGPGTRLTVT.

The genes are TRBV5-1 and TRBJ1-1; weak D call: TRBD1 (6 bases). V was trimmed by 2 bases and J by 2 bases, leaving 10 bases between them. Germline V lookup: CDR1 SGHRS, CDR2 YFSETQ. The CDR3 totals 14 residues. CDR3 DNA: TGCGCCAGCAGCTTAGGACAGACCAACACTGAAGCTTTCTTT. This sequence encodes CASSLGQTNTEAFF.

V is TRBV9 and J is TRBJ2-3; tentatively, D is TRBD1 (5 bases). This CDR3 has 17 amino acids. Trimming removed 4 bases from V and 4 bases from J, with 22 bases in between. Per germline, CDR1 SGDLS and CDR2 YYNGEE. The CDR3 here is CASSPWYSGHGSDTQYF. The CDR3 DNA sequence: TGTGCCAGCAGCCCGTGGTACTCAGGACATGGATCAGATACGCAGTATTTT.

J is TRBJ2-7 and V is TRBV5-1; no clear D gene. The germline V gene encodes CDR1 SGHRS and CDR2 YFSETQ. This CDR3 is built from 15 residues. The V gene lost 4 bases and the J gene lost 0 bases, with 14 bases spanning the gap. The CDR3 loop is CASSGTRPPSYEQYF. The CDR3 nucleotides read TGCGCCAGCAGCGGTACGAGGCCCCCCTCCTACGAGCAGTACTTC.

The V call is TRBV30, the J call TRBJ2-5, with 12 nucleotides matching TRBD2. The ends lost 4 bases at V and 5 bases at J; junction bases unmatched: 8. From germline, CDR1 is GTSNPN and CDR2 SVGIG (reference sequence). This CDR3 is 15 amino acids long. CDR3 DNA: TGTGCCTGGAACACAGGAGGGACTAGCGGGGAGACCCAGTACTTC. It is translated as CAWNTGGTSGETQYF. Full variable domain (outside the CDR3, taken from reference TRBV30 and TRBJ2-5): SQTIHQWPATLVQPVGSPLSLECTVEGTSNPNLYWYRQAAGRGLQLLFYSVGIGQISSEVPQNLSASRPQDRQFILSSKKLLLSDSGFYLCAWNTGGTSGETQYFGPGTRLLVL.

The CDR3 region has the DNA TGTGCCAGCAGCCCGATGACAGGGAACACCATATATTTT. Its translation is CASSPMTGNTIYF. J is TRBJ1-3 and V is TRBV7-2, with TRBD1 matching 7 bases. Germline V gene lookup returns CDR1 SGHTA and CDR2 FQGNSA. V trimming: 5 bases; J trimming: 7 bases; junction bases outside the gene matches: 5. This CDR3 spans 13 amino acids.

The rearrangement uses TRBV2 and TRBJ2-2; 8 nucleotides match TRBD1. Germline trimming cut 5 bases from V and 5 bases from J; bases unmatched to any gene: 4. Germline V lookup: CDR1 SNHLY, CDR2 FYNNEI. CDR3 length: 14 residues. DNA for the CDR3: TGTGCCAGCAGTCGGACAGGGCCGACCGGGGAGCTGTTTTTT. This translates into CASSRTGPTGELFF.

The chain joins TRBV2 to TRBJ1-2, with 9 nucleotides matching TRBD1. The CDR3 runs 13 residues. CDR1 is SNHLY, CDR2 FYNNEI, per germline. Trimming at V came to 6 bases and at J to 8 bases, leaving 7 bases not matched to a gene. CDR3 loop: CASRDRGLGGYTF. Here the CDR3 DNA reads TGTGCCAGCAGGGACAGGGGACTGGGAGGCTACACCTTC.

This clone was seen just once. This rearrangement joins TRBV30 to TRBJ1-2; a weak D match, TRBD1 (6 bases). Germline V CDR1 and CDR2: GTSNPN, SVGIG (reference sequence). V lost 0 bases and J lost 3, with 17 bases in between. CDR3 length equals 16 residues. The CDR3 bases are TGTGCCTGGAGTGTAGGTGTGGGGGGCGCAGACTATGGCTACACCTTC. Translating gives CAWSVGVGGADYGYTF.

This clone was seen just once. The rearrangement joins TRBV7-9 to TRBJ1-3; possible D gene TRBD1, 5 bases. The germline V and J ends were trimmed by 3 bases and 0 bases, with 15 bases remaining between them. The germline gives CDR1 SEHNR, CDR2 FQNEAQ (reference sequence). This CDR3 is built from 17 residues. Written as DNA, the CDR3 is TGTGCCAGCAGCTTTTCCCCCGCGGGGGACTCTGGAAACACCATATATTTT. Translating gives CASSFSPAGDSGNTIYF.

The V and J genes are TRBV15 and TRBJ2-6, with 9 nucleotides matching TRBD1. V was clipped by 4 bases and J by 2 bases; unmatched bases: 9. Germline-derived CDR1 and CDR2 are LNHNV and YYDKDF (reference sequence). CDR3 length equals 18 residues. CDR3 residues: CATSTRQGGNTGANVLTF. The CDR3, as DNA: TGTGCCACCAGCACCAGACAGGGGGGGAACACTGGGGCCAACGTCCTGACTTTC.

This clone appeared a single time. This chain's CDR3 is CASSQVQTGAGQPQHF. The CDR3 nucleotides read TGCGCCAGCAGCCAGGTACAGACAGGGGCAGGTCAGCCCCAGCATTTT. The gene calls are TRBV4-1 and TRBJ1-5; 8 bases align to TRBD1. The V and J ends lost 3 bases and 6 bases, in that order; junction bases with no gene match: 10. The CDR3 runs to 16 residues. Germline CDR1 reads MGHRA; CDR2 reads YSYEKL.

The chain links TRBV4-1 to TRBJ1-3; TRBD1 is a possible D gene (6 bases). The CDR3 length is 15 residues. V lost 1 base and J lost 3, with 10 bases in between. The germline V gene has CDR1 MGHRA and CDR2 YSYEKL. The CDR3 coding sequence is TGCGCCAGCAGCCAAGGGACAGTGAGTGGAAACACCATATATTTT. This codes for CASSQGTVSGNTIYF.

J is TRBJ2-6 and V is TRBV9; no clear D gene. This CDR3 has 14 residues. V gave up 0 bases and J gave up 0 bases, with 1 base separating them. Germline V CDR1 and CDR2: SGDLS, YYNGEE. Written as DNA, the CDR3 is TGTGCCAGCAGCGTAGTCTCTGGGGCCAACGTCCTGACTTTC. Translated, it gives CASSVVSGANVLTF.

As regards this clone: A junction end diverges from the germline sequence, so it may reflect a read error. The chain is built from TRBV18 and TRBJ1-1; 7 bases are a match to TRBD1. The germline CDR1 and CDR2 sequences are KGHSH and LQKENI. The CDR3 length is 12 residues. CDR3 nucleotide sequence: TGTGTCAGCTCACTACAGGGGTTAGTTGCTTTCTTT. It is translated as CVSSLQGLVAFF.

V gene TRBV27 combines with J gene TRBJ1-2; 7 positions match TRBD1. V gave up 6 bases and J gave up 4 bases; unmatched junction bases: 14. The CDR3 loop spans 16 amino acids. Germline assignment: CDR1 MNHEY and CDR2 SMNVEV (reference sequence). Here the CDR3 DNA reads TGTGCCAGCAGCAGAGAGACAGGGCCTCTAGGCTATGGCTACACCTTC. This translates into CASSRETGPLGYGYTF.

J is TRBJ1-2 and V is TRBV5-1; 8 bases are shared with TRBD1. Per germline, CDR1 SGHRS and CDR2 YFSETQ. J was trimmed by 8 bases and V by 5 bases; bases with no gene match: 14. The CDR3 covers 15 residues. The CDR3 DNA reads TGCGCCAGCAGTCCTTCTTCAGGGGGCCTAACGGGCTACACCTTC. Residues: CASSPSSGGLTGYTF.

The rearrangement joins TRBV19 to TRBJ1-5; 12 bases align to TRBD1. The CDR3 sequence is 15 residues long. V lost 5 bases to trimming and J lost 7 bases; unmatched junction nucleotides: 6. Per the germline V gene, CDR1 is LNHDA and CDR2 is SQIVND (reference sequence). CDR3 in amino acids: CASSWDRGQWQPQHF. CDR3 in DNA: TGTGCCAGTAGTTGGGACAGGGGGCAATGGCAGCCCCAGCATTTT.